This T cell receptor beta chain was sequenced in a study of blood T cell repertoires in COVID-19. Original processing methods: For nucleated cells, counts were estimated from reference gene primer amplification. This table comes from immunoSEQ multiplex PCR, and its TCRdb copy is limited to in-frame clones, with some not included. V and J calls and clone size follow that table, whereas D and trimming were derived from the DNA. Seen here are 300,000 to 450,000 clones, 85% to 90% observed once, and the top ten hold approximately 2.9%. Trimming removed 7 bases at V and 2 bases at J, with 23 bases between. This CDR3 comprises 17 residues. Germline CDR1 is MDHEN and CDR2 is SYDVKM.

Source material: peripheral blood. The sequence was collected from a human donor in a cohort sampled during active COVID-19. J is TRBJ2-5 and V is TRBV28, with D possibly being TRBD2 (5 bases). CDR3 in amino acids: CASNHLWVGGSQETQYF. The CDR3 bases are TGTGCCAGCAACCACCTCTGGGTTGGAGGCTCACAAGAGACCCAGTACTTC.